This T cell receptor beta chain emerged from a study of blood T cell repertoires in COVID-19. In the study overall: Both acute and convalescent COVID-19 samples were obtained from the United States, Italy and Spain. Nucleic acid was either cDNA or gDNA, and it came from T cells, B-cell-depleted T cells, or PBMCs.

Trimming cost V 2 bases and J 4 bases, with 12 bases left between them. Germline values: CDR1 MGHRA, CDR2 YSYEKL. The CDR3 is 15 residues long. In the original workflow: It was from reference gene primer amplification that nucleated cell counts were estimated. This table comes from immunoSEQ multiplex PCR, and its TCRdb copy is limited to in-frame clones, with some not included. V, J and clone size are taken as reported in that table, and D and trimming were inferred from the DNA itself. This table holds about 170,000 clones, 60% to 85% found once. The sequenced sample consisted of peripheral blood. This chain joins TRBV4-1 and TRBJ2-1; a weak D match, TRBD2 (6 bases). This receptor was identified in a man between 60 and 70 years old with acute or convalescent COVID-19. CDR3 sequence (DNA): TGCGCCAGCAGCCAACAACCGGGACTTTACAATGAGCAGTTCTTC. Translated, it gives CASSQQPGLYNEQFF.